This T cell receptor (beta chain) was sequenced in a study of shared T cell receptors in the human thymus. The germline V gene encodes CDR1 SGHDN and CDR2 FVKESK. The CDR3 is made up of 16 amino acids. V lost 4 bases and J lost 7; bases outside the gene matches: 13. Data came from immunoSEQ multiplex PCR; TCRdb stores just in-frame clones and leaves some out. This sample yields 450,000 to 650,000 clones, of which approximately 80% are seen a single time; about 0.014% belongs to the top ten. This sample also belongs to another study, concerning human thymus T cells.

Sequencing was carried out using thymocytes. This clonotype was sampled from a boy under two years old with a congenital heart defect. This rearrangement joins TRBV14 to TRBJ2-1; 7 nucleotides agree with TRBD2. The DNA of the CDR3 is TGTGCCAGCAGCCCCAATGAGGGAGGGCCCGGGAATGAGCAGTTCTTC. This translates into CASSPNEGGPGNEQFF.